This T cell receptor beta chain derives from a study of STAT3 mutations in large granular lymphocyte leukemia. About the study: Canonical activating STAT3 mutations were detected in roughly half of the longitudinally sequenced T-LGLL patients.

TCRbeta libraries averaged around 38,000 productive templates per sample. Assay used: immunoSEQ multiplex PCR; TCRdb lists only in-frame clones, some missing. The sample includes around 33,000 clones, roughly 80% seen only once; the top ten take 30%. General study results and limits: Persisting codominant clonotypes may have hidden a small pathogenic clone. In about 30% of the 18 patients, new TCR clonotypes emerged after therapy. Every T-LGLL patient had at least one immunodominant TCRbeta clonotype.

This clone was seen a handful of times. The target antigen is unknown. Sequenced sample: peripheral blood mononuclear cells. The receptor was derived from a woman between 50 and 59 years old with T-cell large granular lymphocyte leukemia. Some clones in this sample may be carry-over from other donors' samples.

DNA for the CDR3: TGTGCCAGCAGAGCGGGGACCTGGGGCGATCAGCCCCAGCATTTT. Its translation is CASRAGTWGDQPQHF. The rearrangement links TRBV28 to TRBJ1-5; D may be TRBD1 (5 bases). Germline V gene data show CDR1 as MDHEN and CDR2 as SYDVKM. V was pared by 6 bases and J by 5 bases, with 17 bases between. This CDR3 region has 15 residues.